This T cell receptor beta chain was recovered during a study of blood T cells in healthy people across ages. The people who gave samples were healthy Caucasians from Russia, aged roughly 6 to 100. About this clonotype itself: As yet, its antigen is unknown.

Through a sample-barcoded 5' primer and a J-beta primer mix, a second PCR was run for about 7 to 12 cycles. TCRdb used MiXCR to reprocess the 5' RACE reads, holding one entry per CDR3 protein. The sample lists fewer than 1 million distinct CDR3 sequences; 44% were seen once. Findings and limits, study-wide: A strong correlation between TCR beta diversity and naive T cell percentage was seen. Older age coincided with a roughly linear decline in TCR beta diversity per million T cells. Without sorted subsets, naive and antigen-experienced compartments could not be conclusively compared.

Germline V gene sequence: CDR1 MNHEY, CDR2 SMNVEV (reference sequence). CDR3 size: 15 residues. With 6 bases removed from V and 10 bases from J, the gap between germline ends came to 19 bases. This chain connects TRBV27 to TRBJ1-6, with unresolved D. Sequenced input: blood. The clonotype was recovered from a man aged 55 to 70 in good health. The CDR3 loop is CASSFRSGRNSPLHF. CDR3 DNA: TGTGCCAGCAGCTTCAGGTCCGGGAGGAACTCACCCCTCCACTTT.